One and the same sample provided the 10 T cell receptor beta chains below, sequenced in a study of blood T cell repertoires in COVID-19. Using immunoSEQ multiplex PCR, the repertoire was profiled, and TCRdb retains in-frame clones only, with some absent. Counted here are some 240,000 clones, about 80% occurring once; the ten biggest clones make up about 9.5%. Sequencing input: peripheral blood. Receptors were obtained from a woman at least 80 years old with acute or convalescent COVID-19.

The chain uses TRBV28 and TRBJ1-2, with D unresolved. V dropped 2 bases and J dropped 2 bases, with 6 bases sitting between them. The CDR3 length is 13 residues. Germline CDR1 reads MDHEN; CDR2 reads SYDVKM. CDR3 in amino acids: CASSLVQNYGYTF. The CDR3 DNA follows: TGTGCCAGCAGTTTAGTACAGAACTATGGCTACACCTTC.

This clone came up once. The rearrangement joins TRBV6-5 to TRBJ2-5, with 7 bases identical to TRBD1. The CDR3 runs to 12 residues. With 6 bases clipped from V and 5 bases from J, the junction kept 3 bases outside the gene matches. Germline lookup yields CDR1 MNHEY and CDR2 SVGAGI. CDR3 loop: CASSRGQETQYF. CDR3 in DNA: TGTGCCAGCAGCAGGGGACAGGAGACCCAGTACTTC.

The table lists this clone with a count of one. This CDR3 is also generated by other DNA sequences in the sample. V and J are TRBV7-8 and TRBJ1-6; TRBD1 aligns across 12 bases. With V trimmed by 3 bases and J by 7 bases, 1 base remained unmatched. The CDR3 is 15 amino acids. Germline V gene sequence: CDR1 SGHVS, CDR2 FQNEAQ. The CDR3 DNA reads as TGTGCCAGCAGCTTGGGACAGGGGGCAAATTCACCCCTCCACTTT. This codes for CASSLGQGANSPLHF.

CDR3 DNA sequence: TGCGCCAGCAGCTTGGACGGACAGGGGAGCTACAATGAGCAGTTCTTC. Translating gives CASSLDGQGSYNEQFF. This chain links TRBV5-1 with TRBJ2-1; TRBD1 matches 9 bases. The CDR3 has 16 residues. Per the germline V gene, CDR1 is SGHRS and CDR2 is YFSETQ. The V gene end was trimmed by 0 bases and the J gene end by 3 bases; junction bases not matched to a gene: 4. Using reference TRBV5-1 and TRBJ2-1 for the parts outside the CDR3, the full variable domain is KAGVTQTPRYLIKTRGQQVTLSCSPISGHRSVSWYQQTPGQGLQFLFEYFSETQRNKGNFPGRFSGRQFSNSRSEMNVSTLELGDSALYLCASSLDGQGSYNEQFFGPGTRLTVL.

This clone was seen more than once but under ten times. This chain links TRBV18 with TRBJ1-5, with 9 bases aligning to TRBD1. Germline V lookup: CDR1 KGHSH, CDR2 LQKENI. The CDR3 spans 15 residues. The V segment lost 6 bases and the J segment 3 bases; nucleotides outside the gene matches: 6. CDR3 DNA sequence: TGTGCCAGCTCTTCAGGGACAGGGTTCAATCAGCCCCAGCATTTT. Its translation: CASSSGTGFNQPQHF.

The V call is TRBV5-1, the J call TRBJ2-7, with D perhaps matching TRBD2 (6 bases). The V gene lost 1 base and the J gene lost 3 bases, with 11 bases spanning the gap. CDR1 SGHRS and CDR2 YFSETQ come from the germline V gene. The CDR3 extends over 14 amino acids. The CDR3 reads CASSLSLGLYEQYF. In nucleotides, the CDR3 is TGCGCCAGCAGCTTGTCTCTGGGACTCTACGAGCAGTACTTC.

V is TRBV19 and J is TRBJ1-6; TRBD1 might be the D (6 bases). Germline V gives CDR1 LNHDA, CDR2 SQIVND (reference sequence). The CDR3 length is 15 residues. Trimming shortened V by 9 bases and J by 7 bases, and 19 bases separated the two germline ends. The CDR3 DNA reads TGTGCCAGCCGGGGGCGGGAGGGGCGGAATTCACCCCTCCACTTT. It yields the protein CASRGREGRNSPLHF.

The DNA for the CDR3 is TGTGCCAGCAGTCCGCCGGGGACAGGGGGCCGATCACCCCTCCACTTT. Translating gives CASSPPGTGGRSPLHF. This chain links TRBV28 with TRBJ1-6, with 12 bases aligning to TRBD1. V was clipped by 5 bases and J by 10 bases; unmatched bases: 9. Germline lookup yields CDR1 MDHEN and CDR2 SYDVKM. The CDR3 length is 16 residues.

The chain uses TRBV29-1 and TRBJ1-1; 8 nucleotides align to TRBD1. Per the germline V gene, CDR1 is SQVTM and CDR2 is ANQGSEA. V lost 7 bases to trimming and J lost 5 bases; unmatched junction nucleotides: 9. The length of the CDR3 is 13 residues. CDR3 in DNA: TGCAGCGCTAGATCAGGGGGCTGGACTGAAGCTTTCTTT. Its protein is CSARSGGWTEAFF.

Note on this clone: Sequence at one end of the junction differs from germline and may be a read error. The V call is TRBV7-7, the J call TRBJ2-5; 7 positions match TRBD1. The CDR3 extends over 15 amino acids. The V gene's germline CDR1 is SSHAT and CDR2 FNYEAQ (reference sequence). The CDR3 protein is CASSLARTGQETQYF. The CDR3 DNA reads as TGTGCTAGCAGCTTAGCCCGGACAGGTCAAGAGACCCAGTACTTC.